A single sample gave rise to the 21 T cell receptor beta chains below, sequenced in a study of T cell responses to AZD1222 COVID-19 vaccine. Data came from immunoSEQ multiplex PCR; TCRdb stores just in-frame clones and leaves some out. In the table there are roughly 120,000 clones, around 90% of which are singletons. Sequenced material: peripheral blood, taken on day 0 of AZD1222 vaccination. These receptor sequences come from an adult in good health.

The genes are TRBV29-1 and TRBJ1-2; 8 bases are a match to TRBD1. From germline, CDR1 is SQVTM and CDR2 ANQGSEA. This CDR3 comprises 14 residues. The ends lost 3 bases at V and 3 bases at J; junction bases unmatched: 6. CDR3 region: CSVDDRGPYYGYTF. The CDR3 DNA reads TGCAGCGTTGACGACAGGGGACCATACTATGGCTACACCTTC.

The J gene is TRBJ1-6, the V gene TRBV28; 7 bases map to TRBD1. Germline V gives CDR1 MDHEN, CDR2 SYDVKM. Unmatched junction bases numbered 12, after V lost 7 bases and J lost 9 bases. The CDR3 totals 15 residues. The CDR3 spells CASTSGGFLSSPLHF. The CDR3 DNA is TGTGCCAGCACCTCAGGGGGGTTTTTAAGTTCACCCCTCCACTTT.

The V and J genes are TRBV29-1 and TRBJ2-1; weak D call: TRBD2 (5 bases). V dropped 0 bases and J dropped 1 base, with 16 bases sitting between them. Germline CDR1 is SQVTM and CDR2 is ANQGSEA. CDR3 length: 17 residues. CDR3 region: CSVEETVEGGSYNEQFF. As DNA, the CDR3 is TGCAGCGTTGAAGAAACGGTCGAGGGCGGATCCTACAATGAGCAGTTCTTC.

Sample share makes this clone medium-sized. This chain links TRBV4-1 with TRBJ1-3; D is unclear. The V end was cut by 0 bases, the J end by 9 bases, with 12 bases between. The CDR3 spans 14 residues. CDR1 is MGHRA, CDR2 YSYEKL, per germline. The CDR3 region is CASSQEAEGVTIYF. Written as DNA, the CDR3 is TGCGCCAGCAGCCAAGAGGCGGAGGGAGTCACCATATATTTT.

This chain links TRBV28 with TRBJ1-1, with D maybe TRBD1 (6 bases). Trimming left V 7 bases short and J 0 bases short, with 15 bases between. The CDR3 loop spans 15 amino acids. Germline V gene sequence: CDR1 MDHEN, CDR2 SYDVKM. CDR3 region: CASKIPGEVNTEAFF. The CDR3, as DNA: TGTGCCAGCAAGATTCCAGGGGAGGTGAACACTGAAGCTTTCTTT.

J is TRBJ1-5 and V is TRBV10-2, with D unclear. This CDR3 comprises 17 residues. V was cut by 6 bases and J by 0 bases, with 18 bases left in between. The germline V gene encodes CDR1 WSHSY and CDR2 SAAADI. For the CDR3, the DNA is TGCGCCAGCAGGGAAGGGCAGACCGTCTATAGCAATCAGCCCCAGCATTTT. Translated, it gives CASREGQTVYSNQPQHF.

The rearrangement links TRBV3-1 (or the pseudogene TRBV3-2) to TRBJ1-1; 9 nucleotides line up with TRBD1. The CDR3 extends over 13 amino acids. Unmatched junction bases numbered 3, after V lost 6 bases and J lost 4 bases. Germline V gene lookup returns CDR1 LGHDT and CDR2 YNNKEL (reference sequence). The CDR3 protein is CASSRQGVTEAFF. The CDR3 DNA sequence: TGTGCCAGCAGTCGACAGGGGGTCACTGAAGCTTTCTTT.

This sequence joins TRBV6-4 and TRBJ1-1, with 8 positions matching TRBD1. V lost 6 bases, J lost 5 bases, and 5 bases stayed unmatched. Germline-derived CDR1 and CDR2 are MRHNA and SNTAGT. This CDR3 comprises 13 residues. The CDR3 protein is CASSKDRGTEAFF. The CDR3 region has the DNA TGTGCCAGCAGCAAAGACAGGGGAACTGAAGCTTTCTTT.

V usage is TRBV6-5 and J usage is TRBJ1-1; D is unclear. V was trimmed by 10 bases and J by 0 bases, leaving 15 bases between them. Looked up from germline, CDR1 is MNHEY and CDR2 is SVGAGI. This CDR3 contains 14 residues. The CDR3 sequence: CAILGGTMNTEAFF. The DNA of the CDR3 is TGTGCCATCTTGGGAGGCACCATGAACACTGAAGCTTTCTTT.

V is TRBV5-5 and J is TRBJ2-7; D is unresolved. Germline V gives CDR1 SGHKS, CDR2 YYEKEE (reference sequence). There are 14 residues in the CDR3. Trimming removed 6 bases at V and 5 bases at J, with 18 bases between. The CDR3 loop reads CASTRATDGNEQYF. The CDR3 coding sequence is TGTGCCAGCACCCGGGCTACAGATGGAAACGAGCAGTACTTC.

Only one count was recorded for this clone. Other DNA variants within this sample encode the same CDR3. This rearrangement joins TRBV3-1 (or the pseudogene TRBV3-2) to TRBJ1-1; no clear D gene. The CDR3 sequence is 14 residues long. In germline, CDR1 is LGHDT, CDR2 YNNKEL (reference sequence). Trimming removed 1 base at V and 1 base at J, with 7 bases between. The CDR3 loop reads CASSQGNRNTEAFF. CDR3 sequence (DNA): TGTGCCAGCAGCCAAGGCAACAGGAACACTGAAGCTTTCTTT.

The chain uses TRBV5-1 and TRBJ2-6; D is possibly TRBD1 (6 bases). CDR3 length: 14 residues. V lost 6 bases and J 4 bases, leaving 11 bases between the germline ends. Germline V CDR1 and CDR2: SGHRS, YFSETQ. This CDR3 reads CASIPGEGANVLTF. The CDR3 DNA reads as TGCGCCAGCATCCCAGGGGAGGGGGCCAACGTCCTGACTTTC.

This clone was counted once. The chain uses TRBV2 and TRBJ1-1, with a weak D call TRBD1 (6 bases). This CDR3 region has 14 residues. CDR1 is SNHLY, CDR2 FYNNEI, per germline. The V end was cut by 8 bases, the J end by 0 bases, with 13 bases between. CDR3 loop: CASGRGIMNTEAFF. Here the CDR3 DNA reads TGTGCCAGCGGAAGGGGGATCATGAACACTGAAGCTTTCTTT.

V is TRBV5-6 and J is TRBJ1-6; perhaps TRBD1 as D (5 bases). Trimming shortened V by 1 base and J by 8 bases, and 7 bases separated the two germline ends. The CDR3 covers 13 residues. CDR1 SGHDT and CDR2 YYEEEE come from the germline V gene. CDR3 nucleotides: TGTGCCAGCAGCTTGCAACAGGATTCACCCCTCCACTTT. It translates to CASSLQQDSPLHF.

This clone occurred once. The chain recombines TRBV5-1 with TRBJ1-4; 11 bases are shared with TRBD1. The germline gives CDR1 SGHRS, CDR2 YFSETQ. V dropped 4 bases and J dropped 1; count of bases not matched to a gene: 3. The CDR3 spans 16 residues. CDR3 sequence: CASSPGTGGTNEKLFF. The CDR3 DNA sequence: TGCGCCAGCAGCCCCGGGACAGGGGGAACTAATGAAAAACTGTTTTTT.

The rearrangement joins TRBV5-4 to TRBJ1-1; D is unresolved. The germline V gene encodes CDR1 SGHNT and CDR2 YYREEE (reference sequence). The CDR3 runs 16 residues. V was pared by 0 bases and J by 0 bases, with 12 bases between. The CDR3 reads CASSLVFMEVNTEAFF. Here the CDR3 DNA reads TGTGCCAGCAGCTTGGTATTTATGGAGGTGAACACTGAAGCTTTCTTT.

The chain carries TRBV12-5 and TRBJ1-1; 9 nucleotides align to TRBD1. Looked up from germline, CDR1 is LGHNT and CDR2 is FRNRAP. Trimming at V came to 6 bases and at J to 5 bases, leaving 7 bases not matched to a gene. The CDR3 is made up of 14 amino acids. CDR3 nucleotide sequence: TGTGCTAGTGGACCACAGGGGGCGAGGACTGAAGCTTTCTTT. Amino acids: CASGPQGARTEAFF. The full variable domain, in which reference TRBV12-5 and TRBJ1-1 provide the parts outside the CDR3, is DARVTQTPRHKVTEMGQEVTMRCQPILGHNTVFWYRQTMMQGLELLAYFRNRAPLDDSGMPKDRFSAEMPDATLATLKIQPSEPRDSAVYFCASGPQGARTEAFFGQGTRLTVV.

The chain employs TRBV19 and TRBJ1-3; maybe TRBD1 (6 bases). CDR3 length: 15 amino acids. Germline assignment: CDR1 LNHDA and CDR2 SQIVND (reference sequence). V was cut by 5 bases and J by 4 bases, with 15 bases left in between. This chain's CDR3 is CASSGAGGAGNTIYF. CDR3 DNA sequence: TGTGCCAGTAGTGGAGCTGGGGGCGCGGGAAACACCATATATTTT.

The chain couples TRBV11-2 to TRBJ2-3, with TRBD2 identical over 11 bases. With V trimmed by 1 base and J by 6 bases, 3 bases remained unmatched. The germline V gene has CDR1 SGHAT and CDR2 FQNNGV. The CDR3 runs 15 residues. This CDR3 is CASSLVAGGPDTQYF. The CDR3 DNA is TGTGCCAGCAGCTTAGTAGCGGGGGGGCCGGATACGCAGTATTTT.

This rearrangement joins TRBV7-6 to TRBJ2-2; either TRBD1 or TRBD2 may supply D (5 bases each). This CDR3 is built from 18 residues. With 5 bases removed from V and 0 bases from J, the gap between germline ends came to 19 bases. CDR1 is SGHVS, CDR2 FNYEAQ, per germline. CDR3 DNA: TGTGCCAGCAGCCCGGTGGGGCAGCGGAGTTCGAACACCGGGGAGCTGTTTTTT. It yields the protein CASSPVGQRSSNTGELFF.

The V call is TRBV3-1 (or the pseudogene TRBV3-2), the J call TRBJ2-2; 12 nucleotides align to TRBD1. J gave up 3 bases and V 4 bases, and 9 bases lay outside the gene matches. CDR3 size: 18 residues. Germline lookup yields CDR1 LGHDT and CDR2 YNNKEL (reference sequence). Here the CDR3 reads CASSRGLGQGAHTGELFF. CDR3 DNA: TGTGCCAGCAGCCGGGGTCTGGGACAGGGGGCGCACACCGGGGAGCTGTTTTTT.